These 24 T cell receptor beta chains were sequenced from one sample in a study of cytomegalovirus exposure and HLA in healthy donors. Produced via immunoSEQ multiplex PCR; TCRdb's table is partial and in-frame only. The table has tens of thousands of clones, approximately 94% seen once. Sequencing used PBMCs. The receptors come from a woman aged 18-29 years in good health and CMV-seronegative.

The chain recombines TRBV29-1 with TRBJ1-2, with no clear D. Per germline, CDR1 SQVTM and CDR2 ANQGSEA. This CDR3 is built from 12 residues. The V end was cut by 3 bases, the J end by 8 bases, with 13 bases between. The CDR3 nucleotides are TGCAGCGTTGAGGAGTCCTTAGTGGGCTACACCTTC. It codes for CSVEESLVGYTF.

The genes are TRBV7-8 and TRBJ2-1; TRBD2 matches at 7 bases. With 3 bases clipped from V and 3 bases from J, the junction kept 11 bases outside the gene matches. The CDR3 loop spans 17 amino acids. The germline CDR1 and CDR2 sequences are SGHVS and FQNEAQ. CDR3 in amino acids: CASSFPRAGENYNEQFF. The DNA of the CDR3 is TGTGCCAGCAGCTTCCCACGGGCGGGAGAGAACTACAATGAGCAGTTCTTC.

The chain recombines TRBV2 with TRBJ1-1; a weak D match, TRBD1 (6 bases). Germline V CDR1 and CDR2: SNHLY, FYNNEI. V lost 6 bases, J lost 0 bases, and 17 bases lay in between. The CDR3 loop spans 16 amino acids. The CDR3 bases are TGTGCCAGCAGCTCAACACAGGGACCTTTGAACACTGAAGCTTTCTTT. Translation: CASSSTQGPLNTEAFF.

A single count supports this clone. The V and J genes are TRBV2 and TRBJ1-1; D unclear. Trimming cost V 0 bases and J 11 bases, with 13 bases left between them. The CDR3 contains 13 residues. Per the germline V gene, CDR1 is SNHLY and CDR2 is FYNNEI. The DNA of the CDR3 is TGTGCCAGCAGTGAAGCGTTAGAGGGAGAGGCTTTCTTT. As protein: CASSEALEGEAFF. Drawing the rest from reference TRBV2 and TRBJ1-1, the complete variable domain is EPEVTQTPSHQVTQMGQEVILRCVPISNHLYFYWYRQILGQKVEFLVSFYNNEISEKSEIFDDQFSVERPDGSNFTLKIRSTKLEDSAMYFCASSEALEGEAFFGQGTRLTVV.

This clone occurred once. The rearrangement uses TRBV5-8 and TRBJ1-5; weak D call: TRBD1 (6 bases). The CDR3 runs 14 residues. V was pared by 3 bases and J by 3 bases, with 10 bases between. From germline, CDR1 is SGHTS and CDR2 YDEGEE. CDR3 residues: CASSSDRPNQPQHF. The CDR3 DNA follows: TGTGCCAGCAGCTCCGACAGGCCCAATCAGCCCCAGCATTTT.

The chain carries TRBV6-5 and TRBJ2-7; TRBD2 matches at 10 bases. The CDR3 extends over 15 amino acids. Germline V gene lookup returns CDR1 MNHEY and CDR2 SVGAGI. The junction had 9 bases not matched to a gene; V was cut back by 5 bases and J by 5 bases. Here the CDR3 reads CASSPGRLAGDEQYF. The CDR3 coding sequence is TGTGCCAGCAGTCCCGGCCGACTAGCGGGCGACGAGCAGTACTTC.

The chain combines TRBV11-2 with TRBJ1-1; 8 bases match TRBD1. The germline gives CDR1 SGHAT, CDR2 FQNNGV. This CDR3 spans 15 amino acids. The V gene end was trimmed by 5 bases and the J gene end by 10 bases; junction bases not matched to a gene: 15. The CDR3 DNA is TGTGCCAGCAGCCTCCTCGACAGGGGTGCGGAGGTAGCTTTCTTT. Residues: CASSLLDRGAEVAFF.

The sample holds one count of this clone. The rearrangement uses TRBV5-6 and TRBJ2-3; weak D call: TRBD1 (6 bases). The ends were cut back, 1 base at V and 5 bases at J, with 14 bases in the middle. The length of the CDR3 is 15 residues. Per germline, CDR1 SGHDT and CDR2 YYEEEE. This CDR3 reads CASSLWGHGRDTQYF. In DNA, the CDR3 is TGTGCCAGCAGCTTGTGGGGACACGGTAGAGATACGCAGTATTTT.

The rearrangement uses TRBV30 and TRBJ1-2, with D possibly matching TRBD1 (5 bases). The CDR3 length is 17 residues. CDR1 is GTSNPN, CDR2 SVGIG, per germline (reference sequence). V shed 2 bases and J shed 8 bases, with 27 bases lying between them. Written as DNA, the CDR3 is TGTGCCTGGAGTACCCCCGCCGGGGCAGCGGGCGAGGGCGGCTACACCTTC. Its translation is CAWSTPAGAAGEGGYTF.

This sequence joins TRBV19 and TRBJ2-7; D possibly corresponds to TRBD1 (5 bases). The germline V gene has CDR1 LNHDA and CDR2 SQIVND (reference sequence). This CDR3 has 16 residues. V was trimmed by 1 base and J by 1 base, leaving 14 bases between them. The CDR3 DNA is TGTGCCAGTAGTATAGTGGGCGGAAGGGGATCCTACGAGCAGTACTTC. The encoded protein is CASSIVGGRGSYEQYF.

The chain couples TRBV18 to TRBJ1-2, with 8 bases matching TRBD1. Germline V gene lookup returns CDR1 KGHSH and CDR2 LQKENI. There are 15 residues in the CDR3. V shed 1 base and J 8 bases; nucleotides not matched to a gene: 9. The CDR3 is CASSPRGQGGEGYTF. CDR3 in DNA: TGTGCCAGCTCACCACGCGGACAGGGCGGTGAGGGCTACACCTTC.

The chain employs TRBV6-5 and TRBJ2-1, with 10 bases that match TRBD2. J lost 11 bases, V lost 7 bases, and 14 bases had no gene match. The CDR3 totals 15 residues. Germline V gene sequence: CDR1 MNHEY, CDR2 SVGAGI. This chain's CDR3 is CASNSLAGDSKKQFF. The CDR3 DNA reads TGTGCCAGCAACTCGCTAGCGGGAGACTCCAAAAAGCAGTTCTTC.

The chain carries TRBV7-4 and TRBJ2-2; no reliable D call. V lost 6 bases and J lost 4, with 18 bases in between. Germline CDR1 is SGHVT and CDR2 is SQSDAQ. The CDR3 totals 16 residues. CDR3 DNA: TGTGCCAGCAGTTGTCAGACGACAAAGTTCACCGGGGAGCTGTTTTTT. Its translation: CASSCQTTKFTGELFF.

Here the CDR3 reads CASSQDSGSSYEQYF. The CDR3 DNA reads as TGTGCCAGCAGTCAAGACAGCGGGAGCTCCTACGAGCAGTACTTC. The rearrangement joins TRBV2 to TRBJ2-7; TRBD2 matches at 8 bases. Germline V CDR1 and CDR2: SNHLY, FYNNEI. This CDR3 region has 15 residues. V lost 5 bases and J lost 0; bases outside the gene matches: 6.

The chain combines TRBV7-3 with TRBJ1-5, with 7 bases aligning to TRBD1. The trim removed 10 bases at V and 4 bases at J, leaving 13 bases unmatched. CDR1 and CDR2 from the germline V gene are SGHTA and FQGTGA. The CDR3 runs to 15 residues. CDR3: CATTTGPSQNQPQHF. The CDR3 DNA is TGTGCCACCACGACAGGGCCCTCTCAAAATCAGCCCCAGCATTTT.

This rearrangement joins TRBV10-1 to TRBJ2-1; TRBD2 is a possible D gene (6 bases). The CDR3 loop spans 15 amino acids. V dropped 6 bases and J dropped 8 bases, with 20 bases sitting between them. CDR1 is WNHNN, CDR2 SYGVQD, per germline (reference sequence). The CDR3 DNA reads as TGCGCCAGCAGGGCCACTACTCCCGGAGGGGATGAGCAGTTCTTC. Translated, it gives CASRATTPGGDEQFF.

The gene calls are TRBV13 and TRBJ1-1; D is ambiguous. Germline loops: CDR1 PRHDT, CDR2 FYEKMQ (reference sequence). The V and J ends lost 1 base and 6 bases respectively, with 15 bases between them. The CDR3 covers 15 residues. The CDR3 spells CASSLAETGGSEAFF. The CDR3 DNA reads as TGTGCCAGCAGCTTAGCCGAGACGGGAGGCTCTGAAGCTTTCTTT.

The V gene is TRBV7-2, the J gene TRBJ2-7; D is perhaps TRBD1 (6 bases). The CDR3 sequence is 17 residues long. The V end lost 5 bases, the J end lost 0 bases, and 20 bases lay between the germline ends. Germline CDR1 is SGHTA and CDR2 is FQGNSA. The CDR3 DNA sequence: TGTGCCAGCAGCCTTAGACTGCCTCACAGGGACTCCTACGAGCAGTACTTC. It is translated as CASSLRLPHRDSYEQYF. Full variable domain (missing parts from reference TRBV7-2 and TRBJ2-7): GAGVSQSPSNKVTEKGKDVELRCDPISGHTALYWYRQSLGQGLEFLIYFQGNSAPDKSGLPSDRFSAERTGGSVSTLTIQRTQQEDSAVYLCASSLRLPHRDSYEQYFGPGTRLTVT.

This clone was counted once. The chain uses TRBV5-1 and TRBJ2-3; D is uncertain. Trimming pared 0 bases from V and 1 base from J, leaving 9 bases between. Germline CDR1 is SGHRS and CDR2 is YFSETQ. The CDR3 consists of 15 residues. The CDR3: CASSLALGGTDTQYF. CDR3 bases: TGCGCCAGCAGCTTGGCGCTCGGTGGCACAGATACGCAGTATTTT.

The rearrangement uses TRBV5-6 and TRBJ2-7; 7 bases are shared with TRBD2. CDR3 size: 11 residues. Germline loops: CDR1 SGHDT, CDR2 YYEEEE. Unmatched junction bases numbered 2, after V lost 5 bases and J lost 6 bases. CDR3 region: CASRSGGEQYF. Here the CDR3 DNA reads TGTGCCAGCAGATCGGGAGGCGAGCAGTACTTC.

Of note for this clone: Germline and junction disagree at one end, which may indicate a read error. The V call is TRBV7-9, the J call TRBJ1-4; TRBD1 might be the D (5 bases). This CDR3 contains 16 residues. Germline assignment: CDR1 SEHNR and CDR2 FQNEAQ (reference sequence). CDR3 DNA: TGTGCCAGCAGCCCGATGGACGGGACGGGGGTGGAAAGACTGTTTTTT. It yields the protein CASSPMDGTGVERLFF.

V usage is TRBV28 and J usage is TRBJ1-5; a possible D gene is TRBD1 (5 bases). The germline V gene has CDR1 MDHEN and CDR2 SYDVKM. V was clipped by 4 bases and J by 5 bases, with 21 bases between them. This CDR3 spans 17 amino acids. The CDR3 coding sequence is TGTGCCAGCAGTTGGCCCTATTGGCAGGGTGGGGATCAGCCCCAGCATTTT. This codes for CASSWPYWQGGDQPQHF. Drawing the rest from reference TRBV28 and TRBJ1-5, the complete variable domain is DVKVTQSSRYLVKRTGEKVFLECVQDMDHENMFWYRQDPGLGLRLIYFSYDVKMKEKGDIPEGYSVSREKKERFSLILESASTNQTSMYLCASSWPYWQGGDQPQHFGDGTRLSIL.

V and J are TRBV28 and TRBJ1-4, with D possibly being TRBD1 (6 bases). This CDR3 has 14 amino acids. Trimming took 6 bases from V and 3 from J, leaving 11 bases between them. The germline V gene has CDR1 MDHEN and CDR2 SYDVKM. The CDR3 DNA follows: TGTGCCAGCAGACGAGGACAGCCTAATGAAAAACTGTTTTTT. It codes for CASRRGQPNEKLFF.

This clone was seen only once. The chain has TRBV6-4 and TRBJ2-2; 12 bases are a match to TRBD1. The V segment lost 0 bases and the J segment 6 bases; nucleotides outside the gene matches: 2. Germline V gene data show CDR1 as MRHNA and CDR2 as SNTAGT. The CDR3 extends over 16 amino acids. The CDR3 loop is CASSDSGQGASGELFF. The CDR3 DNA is TGTGCCAGCAGTGACTCGGGACAGGGGGCATCCGGGGAGCTGTTTTTT.